This T cell receptor (beta chain) was sequenced during a study of T cell changes during pregnancy in multiple sclerosis. The table came from immunoSEQ multiplex PCR; TCRdb's copy has only in-frame clones and leaves some out. The data show 54,000 or so clones, just over 90% seen once. The material sequenced was CD4+ T cells from peripheral blood mononuclear cells, taken before pregnancy. The TCR originated in a female donor with multiple sclerosis, enrolled in a pregnancy study.

CDR3 DNA: TGCGCCAGCAGCTTCGGACAGGGAACAGATACGCAGTATTTT. Translated, it gives CASSFGQGTDTQYF. The chain is built from TRBV5-1 and TRBJ2-3; 8 positions agree with TRBD1. The germline V gene has CDR1 SGHRS and CDR2 YFSETQ. V lost 2 bases to trimming and J lost 3 bases; unmatched junction nucleotides: 2. CDR3 size: 14 residues.